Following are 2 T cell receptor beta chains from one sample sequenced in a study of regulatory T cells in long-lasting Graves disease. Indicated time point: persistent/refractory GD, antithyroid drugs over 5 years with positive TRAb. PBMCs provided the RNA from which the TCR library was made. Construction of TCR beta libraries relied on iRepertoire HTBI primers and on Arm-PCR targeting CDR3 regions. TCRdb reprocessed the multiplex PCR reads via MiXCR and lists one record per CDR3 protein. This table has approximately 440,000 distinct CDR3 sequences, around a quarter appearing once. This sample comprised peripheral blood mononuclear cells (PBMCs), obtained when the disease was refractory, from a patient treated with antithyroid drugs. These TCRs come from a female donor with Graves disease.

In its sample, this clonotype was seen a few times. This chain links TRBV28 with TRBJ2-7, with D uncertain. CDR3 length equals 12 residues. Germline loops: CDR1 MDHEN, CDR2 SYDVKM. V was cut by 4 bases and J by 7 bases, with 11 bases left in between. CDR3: CASSSQVEEQYF. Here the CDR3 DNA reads TGTGCCAGCAGTTCCCAGGTGGAGGAGCAGTACTTC. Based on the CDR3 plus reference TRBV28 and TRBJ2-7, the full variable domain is DVKVTQSSRYLVKRTGEKVFLECVQDMDHENMFWYRQDPGLGLRLIYFSYDVKMKEKGDIPEGYSVSREKKERFSLILESASTNQTSMYLCASSSQVEEQYFGPGTRLTVT.

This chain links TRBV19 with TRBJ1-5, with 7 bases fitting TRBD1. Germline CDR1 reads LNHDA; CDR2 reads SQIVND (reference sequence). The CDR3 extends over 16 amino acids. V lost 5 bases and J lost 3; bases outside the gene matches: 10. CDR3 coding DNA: TGTGCCAGTAGTCCCCGGACAGGAAACCACAATCAGCCCCAGCATTTT. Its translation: CASSPRTGNHNQPQHF.